One T cell receptor beta chain is described in this entry. Its matching antigen is unknown. Time point specified: week 5, during vaccination. Vaccinated patients received 300 ug of mutant IDH1 20-mer peptide per dose, with topical imiquimod. This entry comes from a study of a mutant IDH1 vaccine in newly diagnosed glioma. Assay: immunoSEQ multiplex PCR; the TCRdb copy retains only in-frame clones and omits some. The repertoire consists of about 51,000 clones, with roughly 78% occurring once and the leading ten covering roughly 5%. The CDR3 sequence is 15 residues long. Germline CDR1 and CDR2: SGHVS and FQNEAQ. Trimming removed 0 bases at V and 0 bases at J, with 6 bases between.

The V and J genes are TRBV7-8 and TRBJ1-3; D not resolved. The source is a man aged 45 to 65 with glioma. Sequenced here: PBMCs, sampled from a glioma patient whose treatment included an IDH1 peptide vaccine. For the CDR3, the DNA is TGTGCCAGCAGCTTAGCGCGAAGCTCTGGAAACACCATATATTTT. The encoded protein is CASSLARSSGNTIYF.